The source of this TCR beta chain is a study of neoadjuvant nivolumab and ipilimumab in lung cancer. This CDR3 region has 16 residues. Trimming removed 1 base from V and 0 bases from J; junction bases left unmatched: 3. Germline CDR1 MGHRA, CDR2 YSYEKL. Using immunoSEQ multiplex PCR, the repertoire was profiled, and TCRdb retains in-frame clones only, with some absent. The repertoire holds 39,000 or so clones, with about 91% as singletons. The TCR originated in an adult with non-small cell lung cancer. The sample consisted of peripheral blood, taken before neoadjuvant nivolumab, alone or with ipilimumab. The J gene is TRBJ2-7, the V gene TRBV4-1; 10 bases map to TRBD2. The CDR3 DNA is TGCGCCAGCAGCCAAGCTCTAGCGGGAGTCTCCTACGAGCAGTACTTC. Its protein product is CASSQALAGVSYEQYF.